This T cell receptor (beta chain) was identified during a study of T cells in Graves' hyperthyroidism and ophthalmopathy. Germline V CDR1 and CDR2: LNHDA, SQIVND (reference sequence). Germline trimming cut 8 bases from V and 2 bases from J; bases unmatched to any gene: 5. The CDR3 has 13 amino acids. Notes on the study in general: Blood samples included most of the expanded thyroid clonotypes exceeding 0.001.

Amplified TCR beta CDR3 regions derived from RNA transcripts. During a first-round RT-PCR of the TCR CDR3, the HTBI primer set was used. Each CDR3 protein gets one entry after TCRdb re-called the multiplex PCR reads with MiXCR. The table records hundreds of thousands of distinct CDR3 sequences, approximately 40% of them present only once. To note about this clonotype: Antigen: not known. A much larger clone sits a single nucleotide away, making a read error possible.

This TCR was sampled from a man in his late teens or twenties with Graves' hyperthyroidism. Specimen: blood. The chain has TRBV19 and TRBJ1-2, with 7 bases that match TRBD1. The CDR3 is CASSDRLNYGYTF. DNA for the CDR3: TGTGCCAGTTCGGACAGGCTAAACTATGGCTACACCTTC.